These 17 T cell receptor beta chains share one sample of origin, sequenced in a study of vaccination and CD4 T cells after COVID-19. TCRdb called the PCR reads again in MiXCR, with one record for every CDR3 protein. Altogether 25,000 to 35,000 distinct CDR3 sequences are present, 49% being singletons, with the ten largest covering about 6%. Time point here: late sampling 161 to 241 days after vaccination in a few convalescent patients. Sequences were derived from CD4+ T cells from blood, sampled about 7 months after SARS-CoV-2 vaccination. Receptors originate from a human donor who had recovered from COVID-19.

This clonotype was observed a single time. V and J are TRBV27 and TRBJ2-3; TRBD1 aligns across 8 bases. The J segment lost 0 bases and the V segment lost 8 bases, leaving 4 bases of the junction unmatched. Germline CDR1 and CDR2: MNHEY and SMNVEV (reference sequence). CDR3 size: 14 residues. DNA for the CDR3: TGTGCCAGCTGGGACAGGCTTAGCACAGATACGCAGTATTTT. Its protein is CASWDRLSTDTQYF.

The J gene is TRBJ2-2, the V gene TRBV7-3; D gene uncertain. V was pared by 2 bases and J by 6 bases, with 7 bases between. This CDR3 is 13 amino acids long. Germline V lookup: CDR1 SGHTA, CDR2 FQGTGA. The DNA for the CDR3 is TGTGCCAGCAGCTTAGGGTGGCCCGGGGAGCTGTTTTTT. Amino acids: CASSLGWPGELFF.

The CDR3 nucleotides read TGTGCCAGCAGCGTGACTAGCGACTCCTACAATGAGCAGTTCTTC. This codes for CASSVTSDSYNEQFF. The rearrangement joins TRBV7-9 to TRBJ2-1; 8 bases are a match to TRBD2. The junction had 3 bases not matched to a gene; V was cut back by 5 bases and J by 0 bases. CDR3 length: 15 residues. CDR1 SEHNR and CDR2 FQNEAQ come from the germline V gene (reference sequence).

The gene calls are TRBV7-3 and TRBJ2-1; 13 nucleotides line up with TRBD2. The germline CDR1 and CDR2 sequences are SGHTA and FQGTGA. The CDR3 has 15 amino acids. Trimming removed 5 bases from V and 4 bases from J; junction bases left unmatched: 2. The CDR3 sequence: CASSPGLAGYNEQFF. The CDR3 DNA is TGTGCCAGCAGCCCGGGACTAGCGGGATACAATGAGCAGTTCTTC.

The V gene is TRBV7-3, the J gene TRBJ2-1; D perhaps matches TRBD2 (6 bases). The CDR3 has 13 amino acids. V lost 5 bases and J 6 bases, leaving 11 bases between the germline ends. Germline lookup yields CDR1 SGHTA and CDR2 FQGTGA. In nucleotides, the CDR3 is TGTGCCAGCAGCCGGGAGCCGAGCAATGAGCAGTTCTTC. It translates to CASSREPSNEQFF.

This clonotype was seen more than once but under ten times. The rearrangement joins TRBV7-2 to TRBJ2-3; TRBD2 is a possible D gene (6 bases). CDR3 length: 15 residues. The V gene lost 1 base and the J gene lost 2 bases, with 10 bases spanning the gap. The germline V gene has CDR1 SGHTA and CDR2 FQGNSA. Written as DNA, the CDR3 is TGTGCCAGCAGCTTAGACGGGGGATACACAGATACGCAGTATTTT. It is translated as CASSLDGGYTDTQYF.

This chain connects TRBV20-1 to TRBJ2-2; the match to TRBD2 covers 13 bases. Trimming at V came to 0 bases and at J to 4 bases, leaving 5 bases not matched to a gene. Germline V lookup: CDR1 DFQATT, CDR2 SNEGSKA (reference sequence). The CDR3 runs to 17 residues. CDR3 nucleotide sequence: TGCAGTGCTAGAGATCCTAGACTAGCGGGAGGCACCGGGGAGCTGTTTTTT. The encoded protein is CSARDPRLAGGTGELFF.

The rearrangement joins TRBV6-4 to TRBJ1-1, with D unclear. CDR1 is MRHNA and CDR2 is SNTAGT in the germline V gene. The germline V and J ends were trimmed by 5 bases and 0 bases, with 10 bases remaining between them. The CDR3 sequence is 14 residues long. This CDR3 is CASSRRKMNTEAFF. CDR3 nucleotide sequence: TGTGCCAGCAGTCGACGGAAAATGAACACTGAAGCTTTCTTT.

CDR3 sequence (DNA): TGTGCCAGCAGCTTAGTGGGGGGCGGTGAGCAGTTCTTC. As protein: CASSLVGGGEQFF. J is TRBJ2-1 and V is TRBV7-6; D might be TRBD1 or TRBD2, each matching 6 bases. CDR1 and CDR2 (germline): SGHVS, FNYEAQ. This CDR3 has 13 amino acids. V lost 1 base and J 9 bases, leaving 10 bases between the germline ends.

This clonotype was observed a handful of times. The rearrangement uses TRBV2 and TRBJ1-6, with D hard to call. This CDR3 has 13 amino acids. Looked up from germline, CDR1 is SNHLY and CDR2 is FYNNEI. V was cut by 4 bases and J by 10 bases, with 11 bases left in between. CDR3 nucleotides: TGTGCCAGCAGTGCCCAACTAAAGTCACCCCTCCACTTT. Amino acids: CASSAQLKSPLHF.

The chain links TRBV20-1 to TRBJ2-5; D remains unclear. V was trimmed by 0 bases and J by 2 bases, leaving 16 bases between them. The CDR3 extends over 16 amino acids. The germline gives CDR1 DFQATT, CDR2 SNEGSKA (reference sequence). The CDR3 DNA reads TGCAGTGCTAGAGAGTCGTGGGCAACCTTTCAAGAGACCCAGTACTTC. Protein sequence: CSARESWATFQETQYF.

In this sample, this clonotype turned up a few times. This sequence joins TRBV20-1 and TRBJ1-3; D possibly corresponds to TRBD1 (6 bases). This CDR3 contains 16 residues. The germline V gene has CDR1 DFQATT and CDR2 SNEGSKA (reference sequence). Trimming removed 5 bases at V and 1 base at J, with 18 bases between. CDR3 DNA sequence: TGCAGTGCTGGGGATGGGGGTACAGGGTCTGGAAACACCATATATTTT. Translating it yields CSAGDGGTGSGNTIYF.

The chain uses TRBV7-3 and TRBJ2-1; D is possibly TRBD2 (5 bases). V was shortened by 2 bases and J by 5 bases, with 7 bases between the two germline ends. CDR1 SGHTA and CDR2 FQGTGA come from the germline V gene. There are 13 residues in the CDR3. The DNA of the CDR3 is TGTGCCAGCAGCTTAGAGGGCCACAATGAGCAGTTCTTC. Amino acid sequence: CASSLEGHNEQFF.

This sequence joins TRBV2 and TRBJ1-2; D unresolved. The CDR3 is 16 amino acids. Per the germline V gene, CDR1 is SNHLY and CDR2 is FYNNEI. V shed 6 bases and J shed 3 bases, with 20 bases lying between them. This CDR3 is CASSDAPGDRYYGYTF. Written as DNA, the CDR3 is TGTGCCAGCAGCGACGCACCCGGGGATCGGTACTATGGCTACACCTTC.

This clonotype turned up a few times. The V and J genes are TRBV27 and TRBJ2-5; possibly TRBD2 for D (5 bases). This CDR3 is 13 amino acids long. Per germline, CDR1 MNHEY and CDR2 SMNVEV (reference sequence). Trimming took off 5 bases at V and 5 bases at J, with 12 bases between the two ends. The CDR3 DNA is TGTGCCAGCAGTCCCGACTACGCTGAGACCCAGTACTTC. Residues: CASSPDYAETQYF.

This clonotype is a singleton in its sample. The CDR3: CASSLRGSSRLSYEQYF. The DNA for the CDR3 is TGTGCCAGCAGTTTACGCGGGAGTTCTCGGTTGTCCTACGAGCAGTACTTC. The genes are TRBV28 and TRBJ2-7; 7 bases fit TRBD2. Germline CDR1 MDHEN, CDR2 SYDVKM. J lost 1 base, V lost 2 bases, and 11 bases had no gene match. The CDR3 is 17 residues long.

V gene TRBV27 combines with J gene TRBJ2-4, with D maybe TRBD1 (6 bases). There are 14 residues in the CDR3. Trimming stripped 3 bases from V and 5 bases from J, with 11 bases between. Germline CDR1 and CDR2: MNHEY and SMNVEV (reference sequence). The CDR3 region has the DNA TGTGCCAGCAGTTTGTACACAGGGCAAAACATTCAGTACTTC. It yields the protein CASSLYTGQNIQYF.